This TCR beta chain was sequenced during a study of cytotoxic CD8 clonotypes in ibrutinib-treated CLL. About the research overall: Response specimens were obtained following a median treatment duration of approximately 12 months, with a range of 6 to 36. Broader study findings: Sampling of sustained-remission and progressing patients occurred at differing times. Public clonotypes, an uncommon group, contracted or remained stable on treatment.

Clones were read by immunoSEQ multiplex PCR, and TCRdb kept only the in-frame ones, dropping some. This sample has tens of thousands of clones; roughly 54% occur once, and the top ten carry 20% to 30%. The CDR3 is 12 amino acids. Trimming stripped 3 bases from V and 9 bases from J, with 12 bases between. The germline V gene has CDR1 GTSNPN and CDR2 SVGIG (reference sequence). Note on this clone: The target antigen is unknown.

Frozen-stored PBMCs produced 1.5 to 2.5 micrograms of genomic DNA for TCR beta libraries. The chain joins TRBV30 to TRBJ1-5, with a possible D match to TRBD1 (5 bases). This clonotype was sampled from a human donor with chronic lymphocytic leukemia. The sequencing here drew on PBMCs, taken at disease progression, from a patient treated with ibrutinib. The CDR3 DNA reads TGTGCCTGGAGGGGTACCGGGGGGCCCCAGCATTTT. Protein product: CAWRGTGGPQHF. Looking up the rest from reference TRBV30 and TRBJ1-5 gives the full variable domain: SQTIHQWPATLVQPVGSPLSLECTVEGTSNPNLYWYRQAAGRGLQLLFYSVGIGQISSEVPQNLSASRPQDRQFILSSKKLLLSDSGFYLCAWRGTGGPQHFGDGTRLSIL.